The rows below give T cell receptor beta chains drawn from one sample of a study of blood T cell repertoires in COVID-19. Assay used: immunoSEQ multiplex PCR; TCRdb lists only in-frame clones, some missing. The repertoire includes fewer than 250,000 clones, less than 90% of them detected once, and 2.6% sits in the top ten. The sample consisted of peripheral blood. The source is a woman in her seventies with active or convalescent COVID-19. CDR3s include the opening cysteine and the closing phenylalanine or tryptophan. Each record gives: V gene, CDR3 length, clone size, J gene, D gene, CDR3 DNA, CDR3 protein. A D gene is named only where the DNA matches it firmly. Size is omitted from some rows. Given values are once, few, many or a class for expanded clones.

v_gene: TRBV25-1
len: 13
abundance: -
j_gene: TRBJ2-5
d_gene: -
CDR3nt: TGTGCCAGCAGTTTCCAGGGTAGGGAGACCCAGTACTTC
CDR3aa: CASSFQGRETQYF

v_gene: TRBV19
len: 14
abundance: -
j_gene: TRBJ2-1
d_gene: TRBD2
CDR3nt: TGTGCCAGTAGTAAGACTAGCGGGAGCAATGAGCAGTTCTTC
CDR3aa: CASSKTSGSNEQFF

v_gene: TRBV7-6
len: 15
abundance: few
j_gene: TRBJ1-3
d_gene: -
CDR3nt: TGTGCCAGCAGCTGGGGACTTAGCTCTGGAAACACCATATATTTT
CDR3aa: CASSWGLSSGNTIYF

v_gene: TRBV9
len: 15
abundance: few
j_gene: TRBJ2-3
d_gene: TRBD2
CDR3nt: TGTGCCAGCAGCGTAGTAGCGGGAGGGCCGGATACGCAGTATTTT
CDR3aa: CASSVVAGGPDTQYF

v_gene: TRBV2
len: 14
abundance: -
j_gene: TRBJ2-3
d_gene: -
CDR3nt: TGTGCCAGCAGTGCGGGGGGCTCCACAGATACGCAGTATTTT
CDR3aa: CASSAGGSTDTQYF

v_gene: TRBV4-2
len: 14
abundance: -
j_gene: TRBJ2-7
d_gene: -
CDR3nt: TGTGCCAGCAGCCAAGACCCAGGCTACTACGAGCAGTACTTC
CDR3aa: CASSQDPGYYEQYF

v_gene: TRBV6-4
len: 12
abundance: -
j_gene: TRBJ2-7
d_gene: TRBD2
CDR3nt: TGTGCGCAGCGGGGGCGAACCTACGAGCAGTACTTC
CDR3aa: CAQRGRTYEQYF

v_gene: TRBV28
len: 14
abundance: once
j_gene: TRBJ1-1
d_gene: -
CDR3nt: TGTGCCAGCAGTCCGGACACCTCGAACACTGAAGCTTTCTTT
CDR3aa: CASSPDTSNTEAFF

v_gene: TRBV18
len: 17
abundance: -
j_gene: TRBJ2-5
d_gene: TRBD1
CDR3nt: TGTGCCAGCTCACCACCGCCCCCCGCTACAGGGGGAGGGACCCAGTACTTC
CDR3aa: CASSPPPPATGGGTQYF

v_gene: TRBV7-9
len: 15
abundance: -
j_gene: TRBJ1-1
d_gene: -
CDR3nt: TGTGCCAGCAGCTCCGGGGGTACCATGAACACTGAAGCTTTCTTT
CDR3aa: CASSSGGTMNTEAFF

v_gene: TRBV27
len: 14
abundance: -
j_gene: TRBJ2-1
d_gene: -
CDR3nt: TGTGCCAGCAGTTTATCGACTCGCGGGAATGTGCAGTTCTTC
CDR3aa: CASSLSTRGNVQFF

v_gene: TRBV5-5
len: 15
abundance: -
j_gene: TRBJ2-7
d_gene: TRBD1
CDR3nt: TGTGCCAGCACCATATGGACAGGGTCAGCGGGCGAGCAGTACTTC
CDR3aa: CASTIWTGSAGEQYF

v_gene: TRBV6-4
len: 18
abundance: -
j_gene: TRBJ2-5
d_gene: TRBD2
CDR3nt: TGTGCCAGCAGTGACAGGACTAGCGGGGGCCTGTACCAAGAGACCCAGTACTTC
CDR3aa: CASSDRTSGGLYQETQYF

v_gene: TRBV7-2
len: 13
abundance: -
j_gene: TRBJ2-1
d_gene: TRBD2
CDR3nt: TGTGCCAGCAGCTTGGGACTAAACAATGAGCAGTTCTTC
CDR3aa: CASSLGLNNEQFF

v_gene: TRBV4-2
len: 18
abundance: once
j_gene: TRBJ1-4
d_gene: -
CDR3nt: TGTGCCAGCAGCCAAGAACCCTCAGGTAGAAATGGAGGTGAAAAACTGTTTTTT
CDR3aa: CASSQEPSGRNGGEKLFF

v_gene: TRBV4-3
len: 14
abundance: few
j_gene: TRBJ2-1
d_gene: TRBD1
CDR3nt: TGCGCCAGCAGCCCCCAGGGGGTGTACAATGAGCAGTTCTTC
CDR3aa: CASSPQGVYNEQFF

v_gene: TRBV2
len: 13
abundance: -
j_gene: TRBJ2-1
d_gene: TRBD1
CDR3nt: TGTGCCACCGCGGGACAGGCTTACAATGAGCAGTTCTTC
CDR3aa: CATAGQAYNEQFF

v_gene: TRBV24-1
len: 16
abundance: once
j_gene: TRBJ2-3
d_gene: -
CDR3nt: TGTGCCACCAGTGATTTGGCACGGGGAGCAGCAGATACGCAGTATTTT
CDR3aa: CATSDLARGAADTQYF

v_gene: TRBV18
len: 13
abundance: -
j_gene: TRBJ2-1
d_gene: -
CDR3nt: TGTGCCAGCTCACCGGTCGAGTGGAATGAGCAGTTCTTC
CDR3aa: CASSPVEWNEQFF

v_gene: TRBV6-5
len: 14
abundance: -
j_gene: TRBJ1-1
d_gene: TRBD1
CDR3nt: TGTGCCAGCACCCGGCCAGGGGGTTACACTGAAGCTTTCTTT
CDR3aa: CASTRPGGYTEAFF

v_gene: TRBV6-5
len: 14
abundance: -
j_gene: TRBJ1-1
d_gene: -
CDR3nt: TGTGCCAGCCTCCTGACTGTTATGAACACTGAAGCTTTCTTT
CDR3aa: CASLLTVMNTEAFF

v_gene: TRBV12-5
len: 17
abundance: -
j_gene: TRBJ2-1
d_gene: -
CDR3nt: TGTGCTAGTGGTCCCCAACGGGGGGCGAGCTCCTACAATGAGCAGTTCTTC
CDR3aa: CASGPQRGASSYNEQFF

v_gene: TRBV7-2
len: 15
abundance: few
j_gene: TRBJ2-5
d_gene: TRBD2
CDR3nt: TGTGCCAGCAGCTTAGCGGGACTAAGGCTTGAGACCCAGTACTTC
CDR3aa: CASSLAGLRLETQYF

v_gene: TRBV4-1
len: 18
abundance: -
j_gene: TRBJ2-7
d_gene: TRBD1
CDR3nt: TGCGCCAGCAGCCAAGCCTCCGTTGGACAGGGGGTACGGAACGAGCAGTACTTC
CDR3aa: CASSQASVGQGVRNEQYF

v_gene: TRBV9
len: 16
abundance: -
j_gene: TRBJ2-5
d_gene: TRBD2
CDR3nt: TGTGCCAGCAGCGTAGCGCTAGCGGGGGGGGAAGAGACCCAGTACTTC
CDR3aa: CASSVALAGGEETQYF

v_gene: TRBV7-6
len: 15
abundance: -
j_gene: TRBJ2-4
d_gene: TRBD1
CDR3nt: TGTGCCAGCAGCTGGGGACAGGGGGTCTTAAACATTCAGTACTTC
CDR3aa: CASSWGQGVLNIQYF

v_gene: TRBV12-3/TRBV12-4
len: 13
abundance: -
j_gene: TRBJ2-7
d_gene: TRBD1
CDR3nt: TGTGCCAGCAGCCCCGGACAGGGCTACGAGCAGTACTTC
CDR3aa: CASSPGQGYEQYF

v_gene: TRBV10-1
len: 18
abundance: -
j_gene: TRBJ2-7
d_gene: TRBD2
CDR3nt: TGCGCCAGCAGTGAGTTTCCCCGGACTAGCGGGAGTTCTGGCGAGCAGTACTTC
CDR3aa: CASSEFPRTSGSSGEQYF

v_gene: TRBV10-1
len: 13
abundance: -
j_gene: TRBJ2-5
d_gene: TRBD2
CDR3nt: TGCGCCAGCAGTAGCGGGGGCGGAGAGACCCAGTACTTC
CDR3aa: CASSSGGGETQYF

v_gene: TRBV30
len: 13
abundance: -
j_gene: TRBJ1-1
d_gene: -
CDR3nt: TGTGCCTGGAGTGTACTCCGGAACACTGAAGCTTTCTTT
CDR3aa: CAWSVLRNTEAFF

v_gene: TRBV4-3
len: 16
abundance: -
j_gene: TRBJ1-2
d_gene: -
CDR3nt: TGCGCCAGCAGCCAAGGCGCGGTCGGAGGGCGGGATGGCTACACCTTC
CDR3aa: CASSQGAVGGRDGYTF

v_gene: TRBV30
len: 15
abundance: few
j_gene: TRBJ1-2
d_gene: -
CDR3nt: TGTGCCTGGAGTGGGGAAAGGGGTTATAACTATGGCTACACCTTC
CDR3aa: CAWSGERGYNYGYTF

v_gene: TRBV2
len: 11
abundance: many
j_gene: TRBJ2-7
d_gene: TRBD2
CDR3nt: TGTGCCAGCAGCCAACTAGCGTTCCAGTACTTC
CDR3aa: CASSQLAFQYF

v_gene: TRBV3-1/TRBV3-2
len: 16
abundance: -
j_gene: TRBJ1-1
d_gene: TRBD1
CDR3nt: TGTGCCAGCAGCCAAGACACGACAGGGGAGGACACTGAAGCTTTCTTT
CDR3aa: CASSQDTTGEDTEAFF

v_gene: TRBV7-2
len: 17
abundance: -
j_gene: TRBJ2-5
d_gene: TRBD2
CDR3nt: TGTGCCAGCAGCTTAGCCTTGGGACTAGCCGCCGCCGAGACCCAGTACTTC
CDR3aa: CASSLALGLAAAETQYF

v_gene: TRBV12-3/TRBV12-4
len: 12
abundance: once
j_gene: TRBJ2-5
d_gene: TRBD1
CDR3nt: TGTGCCAGCACCACAGGGGGGGAGACCCAGTACTTC
CDR3aa: CASTTGGETQYF

v_gene: TRBV29-1
len: 12
abundance: -
j_gene: TRBJ2-7
d_gene: TRBD1
CDR3nt: TGCAGCGTAGGGACAGGGGGCGTCGAGCAGTACTTC
CDR3aa: CSVGTGGVEQYF

v_gene: TRBV6-5
len: 14
abundance: -
j_gene: TRBJ1-2
d_gene: -
CDR3nt: TGTGCCAGCAGTTACGGCGCAGGGCCATATGGCTACACCTTC
CDR3aa: CASSYGAGPYGYTF

v_gene: TRBV9
len: 15
abundance: -
j_gene: TRBJ2-1
d_gene: -
CDR3nt: TGTGCCAGCACCTTAAGAATTGACTCTAAGGATGAGCAGTTCTTC
CDR3aa: CASTLRIDSKDEQFF

v_gene: TRBV19
len: 15
abundance: -
j_gene: TRBJ1-3
d_gene: -
CDR3nt: TGTGCCAGTAGTATCCTAGCAGATGCTGGAAACACCATATATTTT
CDR3aa: CASSILADAGNTIYF

v_gene: TRBV27
len: 14
abundance: -
j_gene: TRBJ1-4
d_gene: TRBD1
CDR3nt: TGTGCCAGCAGCCCGGGACAGGGGGTAGAAAAACTGTTTTTT
CDR3aa: CASSPGQGVEKLFF

v_gene: TRBV5-1
len: 16
abundance: -
j_gene: TRBJ2-2
d_gene: TRBD2
CDR3nt: TGCGCCAGCAGCTTGTGGGAGGGCGCGAACACCGGGGAGCTGTTTTTT
CDR3aa: CASSLWEGANTGELFF

v_gene: TRBV2
len: 13
abundance: -
j_gene: TRBJ2-5
d_gene: TRBD1
CDR3nt: TGTGCCAGCGGTTACAGGGGGAAAGAGACCCAGTACTTC
CDR3aa: CASGYRGKETQYF

v_gene: TRBV5-1
len: 14
abundance: -
j_gene: TRBJ2-3
d_gene: -
CDR3nt: TGCGCCAGCAGCTTGGGGACAGTCACAGATACGCAGTATTTT
CDR3aa: CASSLGTVTDTQYF

v_gene: TRBV4-1
len: 17
abundance: once
j_gene: TRBJ2-7
d_gene: TRBD2
CDR3nt: TGCGCCAGCAGCCAAGCATCGTTAGCGGGAGTGACCTACGAGCAGTACTTC
CDR3aa: CASSQASLAGVTYEQYF

v_gene: TRBV7-2
len: 14
abundance: -
j_gene: TRBJ2-2
d_gene: -
CDR3nt: TGTGCCAGCAGCTTCCTTCCGGGGGCCGGGGAGCTGTTTTTT
CDR3aa: CASSFLPGAGELFF

v_gene: TRBV3-1/TRBV3-2
len: 15
abundance: once
j_gene: TRBJ2-1
d_gene: -
CDR3nt: TGTGCCAGCAGCCAAGTGGAGAGGCGGTGGGTTGAGCAGTTCTTC
CDR3aa: CASSQVERRWVEQFF

v_gene: TRBV7-2
len: 14
abundance: -
j_gene: TRBJ1-5
d_gene: -
CDR3nt: TGTGCCAGCAGCTTAGTGGTAGACAATCAGCCCCAGCATTTT
CDR3aa: CASSLVVDNQPQHF

v_gene: TRBV6-5
len: 14
abundance: -
j_gene: TRBJ2-1
d_gene: -
CDR3nt: TGTGCCGGCGCCGGGGTGAGGGGGTACAATGAGCAGTTCTTC
CDR3aa: CAGAGVRGYNEQFF